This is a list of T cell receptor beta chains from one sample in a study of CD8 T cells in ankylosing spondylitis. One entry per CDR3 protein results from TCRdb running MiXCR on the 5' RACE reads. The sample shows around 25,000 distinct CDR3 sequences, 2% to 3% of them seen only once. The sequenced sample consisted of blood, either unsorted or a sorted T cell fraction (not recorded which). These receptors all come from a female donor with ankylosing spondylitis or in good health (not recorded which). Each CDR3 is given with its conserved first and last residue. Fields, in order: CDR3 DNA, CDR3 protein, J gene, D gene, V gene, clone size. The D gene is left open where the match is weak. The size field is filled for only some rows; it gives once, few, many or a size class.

DNA: TGTGCCAGCAGCACTCTTAACGGGGGGGGCGAAATCTTC
CDR3: CASSTLNGGGEIF
J: TRBJ2-1
D: TRBD2
V: TRBV9
size: many

DNA: TGTGCCAGCAGCCCCGGACTAGCGGGATATACTAGCACAGATACGCAGTATTTT
CDR3: CASSPGLAGYTSTDTQYF
J: TRBJ2-3
D: TRBD2
V: TRBV9
size: many

DNA: TGTGCCAGCAGCCCCCGGGCGGGAGTGACCACCGGGGAGCTGTTTTTT
CDR3: CASSPRAGVTTGELFF
J: TRBJ2-2
D: TRBD2
V: TRBV9
size: many

DNA: TGTGCCAGCAGCGTAGGTAGCGGACCAGGCACCGGGGAGCTGTTTTTT
CDR3: CASSVGSGPGTGELFF
J: TRBJ2-2
D: .
V: TRBV9
size: many

DNA: TGTGCCAGCAGCGTAAATCCAGGGTCCTCAGATACGCAGTATTTT
CDR3: CASSVNPGSSDTQYF
J: TRBJ2-3
D: .
V: TRBV9
size: many

DNA: TGTGCCAGCAGCGCGACTAGCGGGGGGGCCGGCACAGATACGCAGTATTTT
CDR3: CASSATSGGAGTDTQYF
J: TRBJ2-3
D: TRBD2
V: TRBV9
size: many

DNA: TGTGCCAGCAGCCGCCAAGGGGGCAACTCTGGAAACACCATATATTTT
CDR3: CASSRQGGNSGNTIYF
J: TRBJ1-3
D: TRBD1
V: TRBV9
size: many

DNA: TGTGCCAGCAGCGTAGAGGTCGGCATCTACGAGCAGTACTTC
CDR3: CASSVEVGIYEQYF
J: TRBJ2-7
D: .
V: TRBV9
size: medium-sized

DNA: TGTGCCAGCAGCGCACTTCCTAGCGGGGGTACCTACGAGCAGTACTTC
CDR3: CASSALPSGGTYEQYF
J: TRBJ2-7
D: TRBD2
V: TRBV9
size: many

DNA: TGTGCCAGCAGCCCTCTAGGGACTAGCGGGACCTTCGGGGAGCTGTTTTTT
CDR3: CASSPLGTSGTFGELFF
J: TRBJ2-2
D: TRBD2
V: TRBV9
size: many

DNA: TGTGCCAGCAGCGTTTGGACAGGGGAAGGTAATGAGCAGTTCTTC
CDR3: CASSVWTGEGNEQFF
J: TRBJ2-1
D: TRBD1
V: TRBV9
size: many

DNA: TGTGCCAGCAGCCGCGTTAATGGGGCGACAGATACGCAGTATTTT
CDR3: CASSRVNGATDTQYF
J: TRBJ2-3
D: .
V: TRBV9
size: many

DNA: TGTGCCAGCAGCGTAGACATAAGTGAGCAGTTCTTC
CDR3: CASSVDISEQFF
J: TRBJ2-1
D: .
V: TRBV9
size: many

DNA: TGTGCCAGCAGCGAGAGACCAGGGGGGGATACGCAGTATTTT
CDR3: CASSERPGGDTQYF
J: TRBJ2-3
D: .
V: TRBV9
size: many

DNA: TGTGCCAGCAGCGCAACGAGGGGCCAGGGGGGGGGTGAGACCCAGTACTTC
CDR3: CASSATRGQGGGETQYF
J: TRBJ2-5
D: .
V: TRBV9
size: many

DNA: TGTGCCAGCAGCCCTCGGGTAGGCACAGATACGCAGTATTTT
CDR3: CASSPRVGTDTQYF
J: TRBJ2-3
D: .
V: TRBV9
size: many

DNA: TGTGCCAGCAGCGTAGATCTTAGGGATGGCTACACCTTC
CDR3: CASSVDLRDGYTF
J: TRBJ1-2
D: .
V: TRBV9
size: many

DNA: TGTGCCAGCAGCCCCTTTCGGGAGTTTAACATTCAGTACTTC
CDR3: CASSPFREFNIQYF
J: TRBJ2-4
D: .
V: TRBV9
size: many

DNA: TGTGCCAGCAGCGTCAGTAGCGGGAGCTACAATGAGCAGTTCTTC
CDR3: CASSVSSGSYNEQFF
J: TRBJ2-1
D: TRBD2
V: TRBV9
size: many

DNA: TGTGCCAGCAGCGTAGACTACAATGAGCAGTTCTTC
CDR3: CASSVDYNEQFF
J: TRBJ2-1
D: .
V: TRBV9
size: many

DNA: TGTGCCAGCAGCCTCAGCGGGCGGGACTCCTACGAGCAGTACTTC
CDR3: CASSLSGRDSYEQYF
J: TRBJ2-7
D: .
V: TRBV9
size: many

DNA: TGTGCCAGCAGCGTAGAGACCGCCACCACTGAAGCTTTCTTT
CDR3: CASSVETATTEAFF
J: TRBJ1-1
D: .
V: TRBV9
size: large

DNA: TGTGCCAGCAGCCCAGAGGGGTTGAGAAACACTGAAGCTTTCTTT
CDR3: CASSPEGLRNTEAFF
J: TRBJ1-1
D: .
V: TRBV9
size: many

DNA: TGTGCCAGCAGCGTCCGGGACAGGGGGCGGGAGACCCAGTACTTC
CDR3: CASSVRDRGRETQYF
J: TRBJ2-5
D: TRBD1
V: TRBV9
size: many

DNA: TGTGCCAGCAGCCCTCAGGGACTAGCGGGGGGGGCACAGTTCTTC
CDR3: CASSPQGLAGGAQFF
J: TRBJ2-1
D: TRBD2
V: TRBV9
size: many

DNA: TGTGCCAGCAGCCCTGGGACAGGAACCATACAAGAGACCCAGTACTTC
CDR3: CASSPGTGTIQETQYF
J: TRBJ2-5
D: TRBD1
V: TRBV9
size: many

DNA: TGTGCCAGCAGCGTCCAGGGACGGCCGAACACCGGGGAGCTGTTTTTT
CDR3: CASSVQGRPNTGELFF
J: TRBJ2-2
D: .
V: TRBV9
size: many

DNA: TGTGCCAGCAGCGTAGAGTACAGCACAGATACGCAGTATTTT
CDR3: CASSVEYSTDTQYF
J: TRBJ2-3
D: .
V: TRBV9
size: medium-sized

DNA: TGTGCCAGCAGCGTAAACCCGGGGGGGGGCCCGGATACGCAGTATTTT
CDR3: CASSVNPGGGPDTQYF
J: TRBJ2-3
D: TRBD2
V: TRBV9
size: many

DNA: TGTGCCAGCAGCGTAAATTTGTGGGGGGCCCACAATGAGCAGTTCTTC
CDR3: CASSVNLWGAHNEQFF
J: TRBJ2-1
D: .
V: TRBV9
size: .

DNA: TGTGCCAGCAGCGTAGGGGGAGGCGGGACCTTCTCTGGGGCCAACGTCCTGACTTTC
CDR3: CASSVGGGGTFSGANVLTF
J: TRBJ2-6
D: .
V: TRBV9
size: many

DNA: TGTGCCAGCAGCGCCCGCGAAGGCTCTGGAAACACCATATATTTT
CDR3: CASSAREGSGNTIYF
J: TRBJ1-3
D: .
V: TRBV9
size: many

DNA: TGTGCCAGCAGCGTAAAGGCCGGGACAGGGTACGGGTCTGACACTGAAGCTTTCTTT
CDR3: CASSVKAGTGYGSDTEAFF
J: TRBJ1-1
D: TRBD1
V: TRBV9
size: many

DNA: TGTGCCAGCAGCGTAGCCCGGGGGCGCACCGGGGAGCTGTTTTTT
CDR3: CASSVARGRTGELFF
J: TRBJ2-2
D: .
V: TRBV9
size: many

DNA: TGTGCCAGCAGCGAGGGGACGGCGGGGGCCCGACCTACGCAGTATTTT
CDR3: CASSEGTAGARPTQYF
J: TRBJ2-3
D: .
V: TRBV9
size: many

DNA: TGTGCCAGCAGCGTTGCTTCTAGCGGGGGGGTAAATACGCAGTATTTT
CDR3: CASSVASSGGVNTQYF
J: TRBJ2-3
D: TRBD2
V: TRBV9
size: many

DNA: TGTGCCAGCAGCGCCCTGACAGGTTTCCAAGAGACCCAGTACTTC
CDR3: CASSALTGFQETQYF
J: TRBJ2-5
D: .
V: TRBV9
size: many

DNA: TGTGCCAGCAGCGCAGCAGGGAGCTCCTACAATGAGCAGTTCTTC
CDR3: CASSAAGSSYNEQFF
J: TRBJ2-1
D: .
V: TRBV9
size: many

DNA: TGTGCCAGCAGCCCCGGGACAGAAGAGACCCAGTACTTC
CDR3: CASSPGTEETQYF
J: TRBJ2-5
D: TRBD1
V: TRBV9
size: many

DNA: TGTGCCAGCAGCCCGAACTTGGACGGTAATTCACCCCTCCACTTT
CDR3: CASSPNLDGNSPLHF
J: TRBJ1-6
D: .
V: TRBV9
size: many

DNA: TGTGCCAGCAGCTCCCAAGTGGCGGGAGCAGGGAATGAGCAGTTCTTC
CDR3: CASSSQVAGAGNEQFF
J: TRBJ2-1
D: TRBD2
V: TRBV9
size: many

DNA: TGTGCCAGCAGCGTCTACGAATTTGTTCCCGATACGCAGTATTTT
CDR3: CASSVYEFVPDTQYF
J: TRBJ2-3
D: .
V: TRBV9
size: many

DNA: TGTGCCAGCAGCGTGGGGTGGCTCACAGATACGCAGTATTTT
CDR3: CASSVGWLTDTQYF
J: TRBJ2-3
D: .
V: TRBV9
size: many

DNA: TGTGCCAGCAGCGTAGGACTAGCGGAATCCTACGAGCAGTACTTC
CDR3: CASSVGLAESYEQYF
J: TRBJ2-7
D: TRBD2
V: TRBV9
size: many

DNA: TGTGCCAGCAGCGTAGAGACAGGGACCACAGATACGCAGTATTTT
CDR3: CASSVETGTTDTQYF
J: TRBJ2-3
D: TRBD1
V: TRBV9
size: many

DNA: TGTGCCAGCAGCGTAGACACAGGGGGCGAGCAGTACTTC
CDR3: CASSVDTGGEQYF
J: TRBJ2-7
D: TRBD1
V: TRBV9
size: many

DNA: TGTGCCAGCAGCGTAGCCGGGCGGACCACAGATACGCAGTATTTT
CDR3: CASSVAGRTTDTQYF
J: TRBJ2-3
D: .
V: TRBV9
size: many

DNA: TGTGCCAGCAGCGCTAGGGGTCGTGAACTCACCGGGGAGCTGTTTTTT
CDR3: CASSARGRELTGELFF
J: TRBJ2-2
D: .
V: TRBV9
size: many

DNA: TGTGCCAGCAGCCGGGGGGGGGCGAACACCGGGGAGCTGTTTTTT
CDR3: CASSRGGANTGELFF
J: TRBJ2-2
D: TRBD2
V: TRBV9
size: medium-sized

DNA: TGTGCCAGCAGCGCTGACAGGGGAACCACAGATACGCAGTATTTT
CDR3: CASSADRGTTDTQYF
J: TRBJ2-3
D: TRBD1
V: TRBV9
size: many

DNA: TGTGCCAGCAGCGTGGGGACTAGCGTCTACGAGCAGTACTTC
CDR3: CASSVGTSVYEQYF
J: TRBJ2-7
D: TRBD2
V: TRBV9
size: many

DNA: TGTGCCAGCAGCGCTACCGGGACTAGCGGGTGGAATGAGCAGTTCTTC
CDR3: CASSATGTSGWNEQFF
J: TRBJ2-1
D: TRBD2
V: TRBV9
size: many

DNA: TGTGCCAGCAGCGTAGCGGCTGTGAACACTGAAGCTTTCTTT
CDR3: CASSVAAVNTEAFF
J: TRBJ1-1
D: .
V: TRBV9
size: many